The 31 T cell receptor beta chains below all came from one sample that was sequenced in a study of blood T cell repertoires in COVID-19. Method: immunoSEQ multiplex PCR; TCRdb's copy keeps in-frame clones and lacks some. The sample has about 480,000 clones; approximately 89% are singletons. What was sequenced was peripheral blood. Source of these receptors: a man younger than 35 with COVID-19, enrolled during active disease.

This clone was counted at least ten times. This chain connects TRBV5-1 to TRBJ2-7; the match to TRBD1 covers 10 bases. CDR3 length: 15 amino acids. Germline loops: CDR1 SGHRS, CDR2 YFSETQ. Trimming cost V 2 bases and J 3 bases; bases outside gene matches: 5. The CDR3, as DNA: TGCGCCAGCAGCTTCTCCCGGACAGGGGGCTACGAGCAGTACTTC. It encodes CASSFSRTGGYEQYF.

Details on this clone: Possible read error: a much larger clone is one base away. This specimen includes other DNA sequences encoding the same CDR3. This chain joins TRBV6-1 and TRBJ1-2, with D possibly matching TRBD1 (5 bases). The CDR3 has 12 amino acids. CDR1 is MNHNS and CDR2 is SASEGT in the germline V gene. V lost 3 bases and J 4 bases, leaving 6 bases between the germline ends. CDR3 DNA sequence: TGTGCCAGCAGTGACAGGGTCTATGGCTACACCTTC. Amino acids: CASSDRVYGYTF.

The CDR3 DNA reads as TGTGCCAGCAGGGATATGACAGGTTGGTTTATGAACACTGAAGCTTTCTTT. Translating it yields CASRDMTGWFMNTEAFF. This chain links TRBV2 with TRBJ1-1, with D possibly matching TRBD1 (6 bases). This CDR3 is 17 amino acids long. Germline-derived CDR1 and CDR2 are SNHLY and FYNNEI. Trimming stripped 6 bases from V and 0 bases from J, with 20 bases between.

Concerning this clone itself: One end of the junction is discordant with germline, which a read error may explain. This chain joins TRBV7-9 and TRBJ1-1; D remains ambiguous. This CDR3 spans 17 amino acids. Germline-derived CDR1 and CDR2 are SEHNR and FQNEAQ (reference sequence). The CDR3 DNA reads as TGTGCCAGCAGATTAGCAAATCTCGGGATAAGTACGACTGAAGCTTTCTTT. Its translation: CASRLANLGISTTEAFF.

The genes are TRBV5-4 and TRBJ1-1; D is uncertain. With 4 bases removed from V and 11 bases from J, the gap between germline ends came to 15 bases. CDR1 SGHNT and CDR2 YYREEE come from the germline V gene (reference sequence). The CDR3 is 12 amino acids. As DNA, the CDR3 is TGTGCCAGCAGCCCGTGGGAGGGCCGGGCTTTCTTT. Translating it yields CASSPWEGRAFF. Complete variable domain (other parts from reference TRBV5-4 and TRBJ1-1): ETGVTQSPTHLIKTRGQQVTLRCSSQSGHNTVSWYQQALGQGPQFIFQYYREEENGRGNFPPRFSGLQFPNYSSELNVNALELDDSALYLCASSPWEGRAFFGQGTRLTVV.

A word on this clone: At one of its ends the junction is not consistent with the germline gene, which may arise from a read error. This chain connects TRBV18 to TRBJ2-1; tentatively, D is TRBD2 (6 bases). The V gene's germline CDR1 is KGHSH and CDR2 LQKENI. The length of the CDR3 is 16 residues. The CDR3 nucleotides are TGTGCCAGCTCGCCACTTGACGGAGGGTCCTACAATGAGCAGTTCTTC. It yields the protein CASSPLDGGSYNEQFF.

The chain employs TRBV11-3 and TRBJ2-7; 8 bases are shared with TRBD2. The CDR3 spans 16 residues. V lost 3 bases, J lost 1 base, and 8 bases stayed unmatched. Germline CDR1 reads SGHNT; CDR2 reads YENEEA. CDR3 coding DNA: TGTGCCAGCAGCTTCCCCCTAAGCGGGAGTTCCTACGAGCAGTACTTC. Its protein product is CASSFPLSGSSYEQYF. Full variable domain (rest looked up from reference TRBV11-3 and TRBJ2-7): EAGVVQSPRYKIIEKKQPVAFWCNPISGHNTLYWYLQNLGQGPELLIRYENEEAVDDSQLPKDRFSAERLKGVDSTLKIQPAELGDSAVYLCASSFPLSGSSYEQYFGPGTRLTVT.

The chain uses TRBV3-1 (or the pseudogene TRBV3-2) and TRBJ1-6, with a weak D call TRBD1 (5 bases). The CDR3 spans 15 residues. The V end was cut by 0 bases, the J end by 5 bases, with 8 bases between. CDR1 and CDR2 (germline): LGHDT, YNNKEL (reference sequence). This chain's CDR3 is CASSQDKQDNSPLHF. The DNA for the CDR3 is TGTGCCAGCAGCCAAGATAAACAGGATAATTCACCCCTCCACTTT.

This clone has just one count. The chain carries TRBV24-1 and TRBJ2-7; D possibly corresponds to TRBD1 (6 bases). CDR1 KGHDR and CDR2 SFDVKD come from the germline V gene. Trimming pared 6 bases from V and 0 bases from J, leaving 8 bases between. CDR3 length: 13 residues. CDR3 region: CATSQGSSYEQYF. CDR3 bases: TGTGCCACCAGTCAGGGGTCCTCCTACGAGCAGTACTTC.

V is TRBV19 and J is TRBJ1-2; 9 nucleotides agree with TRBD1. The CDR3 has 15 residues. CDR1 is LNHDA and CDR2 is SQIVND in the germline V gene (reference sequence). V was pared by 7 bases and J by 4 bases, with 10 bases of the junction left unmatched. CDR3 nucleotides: TGTGCCAGTAAAGGACAGGGGATGGTAGGCTATGGCTACACCTTC. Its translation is CASKGQGMVGYGYTF. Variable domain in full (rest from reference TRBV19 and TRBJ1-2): DGGITQSPKYLFRKEGQNVTLSCEQNLNHDAMYWYRQDPGQGLRLIYYSQIVNDFQKGDIAEGYSVSREKKESFPLTVTSAQKNPTAFYLCASKGQGMVGYGYTFGSGTRLTVV.

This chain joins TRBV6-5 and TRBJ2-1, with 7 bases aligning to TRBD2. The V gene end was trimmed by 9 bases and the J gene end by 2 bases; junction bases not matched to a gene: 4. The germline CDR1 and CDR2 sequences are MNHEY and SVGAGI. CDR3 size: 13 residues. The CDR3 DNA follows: TGTGCCAGTCAACGGGGGGCCTACAATGAGCAGTTCTTC. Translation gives CASQRGAYNEQFF.

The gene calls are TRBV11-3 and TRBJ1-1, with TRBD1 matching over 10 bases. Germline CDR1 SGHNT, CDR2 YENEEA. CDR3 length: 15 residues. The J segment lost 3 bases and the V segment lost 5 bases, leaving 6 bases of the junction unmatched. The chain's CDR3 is CASSPRDRGDTEAFF. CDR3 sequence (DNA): TGTGCCAGCAGCCCCCGGGACAGGGGAGACACTGAAGCTTTCTTT.

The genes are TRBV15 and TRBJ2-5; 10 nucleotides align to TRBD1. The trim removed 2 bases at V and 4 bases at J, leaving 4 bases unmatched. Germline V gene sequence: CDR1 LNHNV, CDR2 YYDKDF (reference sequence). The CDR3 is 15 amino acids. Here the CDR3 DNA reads TGTGCCACCAGCAGACCGACAGGGGGCACAGAGACCCAGTACTTC. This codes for CATSRPTGGTETQYF. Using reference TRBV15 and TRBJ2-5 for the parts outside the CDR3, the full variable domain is DAMVIQNPRYQVTQFGKPVTLSCSQTLNHNVMYWYQQKSSQAPKLLFHYYDKDFNNEADTPDNFQSRRPNTSFCFLDIRSPGLGDTAMYLCATSRPTGGTETQYFGPGTRLLVL.

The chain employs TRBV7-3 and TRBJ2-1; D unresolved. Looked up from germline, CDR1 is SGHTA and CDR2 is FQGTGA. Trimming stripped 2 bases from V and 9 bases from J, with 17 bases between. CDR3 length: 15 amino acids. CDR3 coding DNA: TGTGCCAGCAGCTTAGGTACGGCAGACACAAGTGAGCAGTTCTTC. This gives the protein CASSLGTADTSEQFF.

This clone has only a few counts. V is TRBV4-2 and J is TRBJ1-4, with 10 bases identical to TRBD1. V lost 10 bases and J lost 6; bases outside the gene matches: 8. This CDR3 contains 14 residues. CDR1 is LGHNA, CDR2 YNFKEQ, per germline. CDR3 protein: CATSPGTGDEKLFF. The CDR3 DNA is TGTGCCACCTCACCCGGGACAGGGGATGAAAAACTGTTTTTT.

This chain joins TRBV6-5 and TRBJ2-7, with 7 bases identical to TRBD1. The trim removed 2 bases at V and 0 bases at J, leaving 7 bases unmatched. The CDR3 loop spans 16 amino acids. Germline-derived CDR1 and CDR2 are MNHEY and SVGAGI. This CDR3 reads CASSYDRAKGSYEQYF. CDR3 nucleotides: TGTGCCAGCAGTTACGACAGGGCCAAAGGCTCCTACGAGCAGTACTTC.

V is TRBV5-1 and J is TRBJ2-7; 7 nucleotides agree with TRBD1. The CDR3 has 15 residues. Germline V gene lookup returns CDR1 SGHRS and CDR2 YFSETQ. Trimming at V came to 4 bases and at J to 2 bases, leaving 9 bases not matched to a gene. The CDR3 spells CASSQYRGMAYEQYF. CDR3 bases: TGCGCCAGCAGCCAGTACAGGGGAATGGCCTACGAGCAGTACTTC.

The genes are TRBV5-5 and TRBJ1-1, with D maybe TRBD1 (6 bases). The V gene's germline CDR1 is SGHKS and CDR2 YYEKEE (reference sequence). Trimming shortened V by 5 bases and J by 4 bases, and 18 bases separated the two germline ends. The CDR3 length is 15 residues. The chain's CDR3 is CASRWGGGRSTEAFF. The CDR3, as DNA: TGTGCCAGCAGATGGGGCGGGGGCAGGAGCACTGAAGCTTTCTTT.

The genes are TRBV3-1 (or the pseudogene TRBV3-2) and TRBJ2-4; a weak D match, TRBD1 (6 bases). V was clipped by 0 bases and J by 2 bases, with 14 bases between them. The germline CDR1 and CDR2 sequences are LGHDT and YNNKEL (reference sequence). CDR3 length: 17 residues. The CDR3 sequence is CASSQDRPGASKNIQYF. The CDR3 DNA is TGTGCCAGCAGCCAAGATAGGCCAGGGGCATCCAAAAACATTCAGTACTTC.

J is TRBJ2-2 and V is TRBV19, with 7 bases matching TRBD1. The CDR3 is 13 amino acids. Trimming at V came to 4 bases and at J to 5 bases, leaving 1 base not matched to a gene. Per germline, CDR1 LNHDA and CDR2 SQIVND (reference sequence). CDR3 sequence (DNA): TGTGCCAGTAGTACCAGGGGGACCGGGGAGCTGTTTTTT. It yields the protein CASSTRGTGELFF.

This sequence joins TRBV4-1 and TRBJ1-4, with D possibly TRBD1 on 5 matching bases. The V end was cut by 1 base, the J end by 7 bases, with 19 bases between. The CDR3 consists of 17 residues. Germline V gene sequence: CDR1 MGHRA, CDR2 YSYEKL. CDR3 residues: CASSQGFGGARGEKLFF. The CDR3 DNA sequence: TGCGCCAGCAGCCAAGGCTTTGGCGGGGCAAGGGGTGAAAAACTGTTTTTT.

The CDR3 DNA is TGCGCCAGCGCAGCTCGGACAGGGGTTGGAGATACGCAGTATTTT. This gives the protein CASAARTGVGDTQYF. V gene TRBV10-1 combines with J gene TRBJ2-3, with 9 bases fitting TRBD1. J lost 5 bases, V lost 8 bases, and 11 bases had no gene match. The CDR3 has 15 amino acids. The germline gives CDR1 WNHNN, CDR2 SYGVQD (reference sequence).

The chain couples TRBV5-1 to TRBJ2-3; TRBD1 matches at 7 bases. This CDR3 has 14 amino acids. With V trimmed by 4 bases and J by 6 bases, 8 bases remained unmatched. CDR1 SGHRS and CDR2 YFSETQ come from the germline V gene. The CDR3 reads CASSGGQVGDTQYF. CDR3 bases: TGCGCCAGCAGCGGAGGACAGGTGGGGGATACGCAGTATTTT. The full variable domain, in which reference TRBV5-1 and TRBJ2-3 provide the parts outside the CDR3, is KAGVTQTPRYLIKTRGQQVTLSCSPISGHRSVSWYQQTPGQGLQFLFEYFSETQRNKGNFPGRFSGRQFSNSRSEMNVSTLELGDSALYLCASSGGQVGDTQYFGPGTRLTVL.

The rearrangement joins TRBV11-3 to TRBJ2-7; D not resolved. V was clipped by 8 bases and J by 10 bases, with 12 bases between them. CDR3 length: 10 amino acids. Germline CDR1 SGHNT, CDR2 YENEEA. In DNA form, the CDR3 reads TGTGCCAGCTTCCCAGACATCCAGTACTTC. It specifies CASFPDIQYF.

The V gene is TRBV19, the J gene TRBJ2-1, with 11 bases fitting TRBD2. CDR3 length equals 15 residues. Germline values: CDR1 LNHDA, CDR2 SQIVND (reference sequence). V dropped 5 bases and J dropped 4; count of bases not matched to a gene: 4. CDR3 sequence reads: CASSPGLAVYNEQFF. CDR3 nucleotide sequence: TGTGCCAGTAGTCCGGGACTAGCGGTATACAATGAGCAGTTCTTC.

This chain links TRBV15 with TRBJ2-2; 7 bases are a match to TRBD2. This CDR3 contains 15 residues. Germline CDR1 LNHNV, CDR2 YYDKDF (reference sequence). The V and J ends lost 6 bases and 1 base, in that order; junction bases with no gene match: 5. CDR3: CATREAGLNTGELFF. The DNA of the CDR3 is TGTGCCACCAGAGAAGCGGGACTGAACACCGGGGAGCTGTTTTTT.

This CDR3 is CATKQGMNTEAFF. CDR3 nucleotides: TGTGCCACTAAACAGGGAATGAACACTGAAGCTTTCTTT. The rearrangement uses TRBV24-1 and TRBJ1-1; D might be TRBD1 (6 bases). Trimming removed 10 bases from V and 0 bases from J, with 11 bases in between. The germline V gene has CDR1 KGHDR and CDR2 SFDVKD. CDR3 length equals 13 residues.

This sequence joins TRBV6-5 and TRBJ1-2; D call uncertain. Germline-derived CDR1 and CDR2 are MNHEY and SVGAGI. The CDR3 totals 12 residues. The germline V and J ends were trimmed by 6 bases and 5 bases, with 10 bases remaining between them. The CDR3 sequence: CASSRGVYGYTF. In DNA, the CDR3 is TGTGCCAGCAGCCGGGGAGTTTATGGCTACACCTTC.

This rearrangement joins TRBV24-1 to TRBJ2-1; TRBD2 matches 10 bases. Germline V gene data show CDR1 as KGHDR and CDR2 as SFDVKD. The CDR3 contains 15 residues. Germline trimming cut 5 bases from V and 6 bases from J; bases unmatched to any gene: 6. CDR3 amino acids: CATSVSSGSVNEQFF. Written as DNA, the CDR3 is TGTGCCACCAGTGTTTCTAGCGGGAGTGTCAATGAGCAGTTCTTC.

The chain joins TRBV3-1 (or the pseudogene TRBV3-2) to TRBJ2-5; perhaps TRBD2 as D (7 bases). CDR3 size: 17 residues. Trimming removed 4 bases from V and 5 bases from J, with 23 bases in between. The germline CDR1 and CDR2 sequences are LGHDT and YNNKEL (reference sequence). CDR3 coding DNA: TGTGCCAGCAGCCTCGGACTTGCGGGGGCCGGGGAGGAGACCCAGTACTTC. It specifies CASSLGLAGAGEETQYF.

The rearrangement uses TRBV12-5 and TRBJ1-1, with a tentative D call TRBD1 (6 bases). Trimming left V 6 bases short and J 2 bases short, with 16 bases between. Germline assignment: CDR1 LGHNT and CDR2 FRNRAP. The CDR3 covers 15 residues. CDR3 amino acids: CASGSPTGPNTEAFF. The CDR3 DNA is TGTGCTAGTGGATCCCCTACAGGGCCAAACACTGAAGCTTTCTTT.